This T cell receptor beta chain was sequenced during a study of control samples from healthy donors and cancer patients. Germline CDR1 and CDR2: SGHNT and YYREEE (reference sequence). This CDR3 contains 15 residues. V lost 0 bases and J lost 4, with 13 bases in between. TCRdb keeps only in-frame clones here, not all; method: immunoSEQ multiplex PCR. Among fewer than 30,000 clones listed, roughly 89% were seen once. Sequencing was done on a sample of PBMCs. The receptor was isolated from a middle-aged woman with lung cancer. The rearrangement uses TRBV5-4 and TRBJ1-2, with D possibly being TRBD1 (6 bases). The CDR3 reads CASSLETGQIYGYTF. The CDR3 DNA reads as TGTGCCAGCAGCTTGGAAACAGGGCAAATCTATGGCTACACCTTC. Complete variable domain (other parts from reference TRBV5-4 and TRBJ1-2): ETGVTQSPTHLIKTRGQQVTLRCSSQSGHNTVSWYQQALGQGPQFIFQYYREEENGRGNFPPRFSGLQFPNYSSELNVNALELDDSALYLCASSLETGQIYGYTFGSGTRLTVV.